This T cell receptor (beta chain) was documented in a study of T cells after yellow fever vaccination (dated by TCRdb to about 2019). General notes on the study: The SMART-Seq v4 Ultra Low Input RNA kit was used to prepare libraries from fractions with low cell numbers. To follow T-cell clones before and after primary and booster YFV17D yellow fever vaccination, bulk TCR alpha and beta repertoires were sequenced over time. Two healthy male donors, one aged 18 to 30 and one aged 30 to 40 years, made up the cohort. Blood was drawn at multiple timepoints before and after primary and secondary immunization, with bulk PBMC replicates and cell subsets isolated. What the research found in general, with its limitations: Computational filtering was needed because FACS-sorted repertoires could contain abundant contaminating clonotypes from the bulk population. A small share of clonotypes occurred in both CD4 and CD8 compartments, likely arising from convergent recombination. Most clones expanded after primary vaccination were re-detected after the booster (about 96% of CD4 and roughly 87% of CD8), suggesting broad memory maintenance. Because only a couple of donors were included in the study, the extent to which the findings can be generalized is limited. The secondary T-cell response was found to be weaker but faster than the primary response, with a peak reached on day 5 rather than on day 15.

The sample's treatment or condition label, in plain terms: live attenuated yellow fever vaccine strain. At every blood-draw timepoint, two biological replicates of bulk PBMCs were collected. PBMCs were isolated from peripheral blood using a standard Ficoll-Paque protocol. RNA was extracted with TriZol from bulk PBMCs, CD4 and CD8 fractions, and dextramer-positive and dextramer-negative fractions. The CDR3 numbers 16 residues from cysteine through phenylalanine. Only the CDR3 part of the read is kept: 48 bases, read in frame from the first base. From V the trimming removes 6 bases and from J it removes 5 bases, while the gene matches leave 11 bases of the junction unaccounted for. The sample holds a few counts of this clonotype. The target of this receptor is not known. No much larger clonotype is one base removed from it; base qualities were not supplied. Synthesis of TCR cDNA relied on 5'RACE template switching, a step that introduced a universal primer site along with unique molecular identifiers. Priming for cDNA synthesis came from both the TCR alpha and TCR beta constant segments. Library amplification used two PCR steps, and the second PCR step added sample barcodes and sequencing adapters. Sequencing of libraries was performed on Illumina HiSeq 2500 (2x100 bp) or NovaSeq (2x150 bp). As for the original processing: MIGEC was used to demultiplex reads and collapse the reads into UMI consensus sequences, and MiXCR was used for V(D)J alignment. Vaccine-responding clonotypes were defined with edgeR using replicate PBMC samples, requiring FDR below 0.01 and a log2 fold change above 5 up to day 15. Each bulk clonotype was labeled CD4 or CD8 based on which sequenced repertoire, CD4 or CD8, contained the clonotype at higher abundance. Through fastp at Q25 and MiXCR, TCRdb rebuilt clones from the public reads, retaining in-frame beta chains. Identical CDR3 protein sequences are pooled into one entry, listed with their most common genes and DNA. These V and J calls originate from TCRdb's pipeline instead of the authors' own analysis. For this sample there are 450,000 to 550,000 distinct CDR3 sequences; about a fifth appear just once. The ten largest make up less than 20% of the sample.

The sequence came from a man younger than 30 who received the YFV17D yellow fever vaccine. The input for sequencing was PBMCs, taken roughly 20 days after the first yellow fever vaccination. This chain joins TRBV12-3 or TRBV12-4 to TRBJ2-3, and 10 junction bases match TRBD1. The CDR3 amino acid sequence is: CASSWAGTGAGDTQYF. The nucleotide sequence reads TGTGCCAGCAGCTGGGCCGGGACAGGGGCGGGAGATACGCAGTATTTT.